This T cell receptor beta chain emerged from a study of OX40 agonist ivuxolimab in advanced cancers. General study results and limits: At 0.1 to 3.0 mg/kg and by week 6, clonal expansion occurred in CD4+ and CD8+ blood T cells.

This CDR3 region has 15 residues. From germline, CDR1 is MNHNY and CDR2 SVGAGI (reference sequence). V gave up 7 bases and J gave up 1 base; unmatched junction bases: 4. The assay was immunoSEQ multiplex PCR, and TCRdb's table has in-frame clones only and misses some. The table has 65,000 to 100,000 clones, around 80% seen once. Concerning this clone itself: Its antigen is not identified.

The sequence was obtained from an adult with an advanced solid tumor such as melanoma, head and neck, liver or kidney cancer. The genes are TRBV6-6 and TRBJ2-2; 9 bases are shared with TRBD1. The material was CD4+ or CD8+ T cells sorted from blood, obtained in a trial of the OX40 agonist ivuxolimab. CDR3 DNA sequence: TGTGCCAGCAAAACGGGACAGGGGAACACCGGGGAGCTGTTTTTT. Protein product: CASKTGQGNTGELFF.